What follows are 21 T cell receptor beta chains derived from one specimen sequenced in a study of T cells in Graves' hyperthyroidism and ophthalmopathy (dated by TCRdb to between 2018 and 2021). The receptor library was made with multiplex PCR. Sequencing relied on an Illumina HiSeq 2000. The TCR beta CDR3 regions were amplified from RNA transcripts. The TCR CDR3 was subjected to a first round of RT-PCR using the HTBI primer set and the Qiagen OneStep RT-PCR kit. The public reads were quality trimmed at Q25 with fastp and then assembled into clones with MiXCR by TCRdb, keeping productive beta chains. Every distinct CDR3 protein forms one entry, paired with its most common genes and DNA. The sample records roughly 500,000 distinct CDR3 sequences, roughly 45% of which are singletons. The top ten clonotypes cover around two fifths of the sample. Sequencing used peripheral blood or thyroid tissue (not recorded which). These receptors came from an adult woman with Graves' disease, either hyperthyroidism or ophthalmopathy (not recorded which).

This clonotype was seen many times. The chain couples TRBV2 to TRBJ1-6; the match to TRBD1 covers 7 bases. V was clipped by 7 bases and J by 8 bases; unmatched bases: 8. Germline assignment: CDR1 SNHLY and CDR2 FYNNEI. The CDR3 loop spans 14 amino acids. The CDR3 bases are TGTGCCAGCAAAGGACAGAGGGGGCATTCACCCCTCCACTTT. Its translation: CASKGQRGHSPLHF.

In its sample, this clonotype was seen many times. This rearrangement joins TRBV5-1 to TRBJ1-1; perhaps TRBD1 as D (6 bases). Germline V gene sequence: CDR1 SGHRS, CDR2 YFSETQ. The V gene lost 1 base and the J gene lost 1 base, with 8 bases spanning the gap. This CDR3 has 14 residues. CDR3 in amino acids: CASSLRQANTEAFF. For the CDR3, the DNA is TGCGCCAGCAGCTTGAGACAGGCGAACACTGAAGCTTTCTTT.

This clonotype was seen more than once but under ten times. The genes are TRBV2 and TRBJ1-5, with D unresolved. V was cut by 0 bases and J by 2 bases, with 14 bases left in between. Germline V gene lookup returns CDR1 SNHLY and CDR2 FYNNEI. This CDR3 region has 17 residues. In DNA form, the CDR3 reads TGTGCCAGCAGTGAAGCGGTCATTGGGATCGGCAATCAGCCCCAGCATTTT. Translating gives CASSEAVIGIGNQPQHF.

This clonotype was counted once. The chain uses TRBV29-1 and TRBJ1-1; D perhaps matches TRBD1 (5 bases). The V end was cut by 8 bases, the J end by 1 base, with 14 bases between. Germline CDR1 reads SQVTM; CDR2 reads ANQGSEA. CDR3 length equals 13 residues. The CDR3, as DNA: TGCAGCTTAATGGGTAGGGGGAACACTGAAGCTTTCTTT. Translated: CSLMGRGNTEAFF. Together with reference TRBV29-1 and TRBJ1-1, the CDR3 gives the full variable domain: SAVISQKPSRDICQRGTSLTIQCQVDSQVTMMFWYRQQPGQSLTLIATANQGSEATYESGFVIDKFPISRPNLTFSTLTVSNMSPEDSSIYLCSLMGRGNTEAFFGQGTRLTVV.

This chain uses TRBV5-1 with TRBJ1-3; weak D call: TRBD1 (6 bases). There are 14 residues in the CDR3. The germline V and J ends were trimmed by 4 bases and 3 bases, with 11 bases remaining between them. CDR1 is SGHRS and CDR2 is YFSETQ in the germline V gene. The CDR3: CASSKDSVGNTIYF. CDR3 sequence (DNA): TGCGCCAGCAGCAAGGACAGCGTTGGAAACACCATATATTTT. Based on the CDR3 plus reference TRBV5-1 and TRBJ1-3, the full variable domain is KAGVTQTPRYLIKTRGQQVTLSCSPISGHRSVSWYQQTPGQGLQFLFEYFSETQRNKGNFPGRFSGRQFSNSRSEMNVSTLELGDSALYLCASSKDSVGNTIYFGEGSWLTVV.

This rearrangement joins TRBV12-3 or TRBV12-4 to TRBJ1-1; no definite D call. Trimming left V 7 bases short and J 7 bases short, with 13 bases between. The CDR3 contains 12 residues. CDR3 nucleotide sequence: TGTGCCAGCACCTACCCCAGAGGTGAAGCTTTCTTT. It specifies CASTYPRGEAFF.

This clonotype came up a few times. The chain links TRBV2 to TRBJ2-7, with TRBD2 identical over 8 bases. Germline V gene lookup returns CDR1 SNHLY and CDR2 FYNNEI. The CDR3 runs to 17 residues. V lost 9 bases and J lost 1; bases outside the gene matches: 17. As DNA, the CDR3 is TGTGCCAGTAAACTTTCCGGTGGGACTAGAATTTCCTACGAGCAGTACTTC. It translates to CASKLSGGTRISYEQYF. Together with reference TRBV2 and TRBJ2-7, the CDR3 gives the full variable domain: EPEVTQTPSHQVTQMGQEVILRCVPISNHLYFYWYRQILGQKVEFLVSFYNNEISEKSEIFDDQFSVERPDGSNFTLKIRSTKLEDSAMYFCASKLSGGTRISYEQYFGPGTRLTVT.

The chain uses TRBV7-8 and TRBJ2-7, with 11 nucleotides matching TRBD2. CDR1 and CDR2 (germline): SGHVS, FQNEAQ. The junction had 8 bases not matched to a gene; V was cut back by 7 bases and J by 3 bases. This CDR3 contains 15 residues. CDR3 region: CASKPGTSGNYEQYF. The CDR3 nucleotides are TGTGCCAGCAAACCCGGGACTAGCGGTAACTACGAGCAGTACTTC.

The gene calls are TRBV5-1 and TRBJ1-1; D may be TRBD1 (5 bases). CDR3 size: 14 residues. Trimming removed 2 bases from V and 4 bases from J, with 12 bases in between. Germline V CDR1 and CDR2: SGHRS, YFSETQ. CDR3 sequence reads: CASSFGGGSTEAFF. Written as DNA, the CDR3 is TGCGCCAGCAGCTTCGGGGGAGGCAGCACTGAAGCTTTCTTT.

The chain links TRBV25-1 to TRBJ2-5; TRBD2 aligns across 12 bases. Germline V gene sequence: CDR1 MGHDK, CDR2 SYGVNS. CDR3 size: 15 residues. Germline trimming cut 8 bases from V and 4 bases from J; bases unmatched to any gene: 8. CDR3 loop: CASSTSGSGSETQYF. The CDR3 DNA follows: TGTGCCAGCTCGACTAGCGGGAGCGGCTCAGAGACCCAGTACTTC.

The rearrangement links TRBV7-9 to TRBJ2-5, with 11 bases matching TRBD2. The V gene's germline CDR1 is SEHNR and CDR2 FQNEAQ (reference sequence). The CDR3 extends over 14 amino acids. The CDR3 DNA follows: TGTGCTGTGCCCGGGACTAGCGGTCGAATCACCCAGTACTTC. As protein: CAVPGTSGRITQYF.

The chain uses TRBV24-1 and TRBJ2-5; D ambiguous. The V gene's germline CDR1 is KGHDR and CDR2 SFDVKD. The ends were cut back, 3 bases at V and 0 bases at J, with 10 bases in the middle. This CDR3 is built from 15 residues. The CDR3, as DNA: TGTGCCACCAGTGATACAACAGCGTACCAAGAGACCCAGTACTTC. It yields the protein CATSDTTAYQETQYF.

The CDR3, as DNA: TGCAGTGCTAGCTTAGCGGGGACCTGGCAAGAGACCCAGTACTTC. It translates to CSASLAGTWQETQYF. The V call is TRBV20-1, the J call TRBJ2-5; 8 bases align to TRBD2. This CDR3 comprises 15 residues. Trimming cost V 3 bases and J 2 bases; bases outside gene matches: 8. Per the germline V gene, CDR1 is DFQATT and CDR2 is SNEGSKA (reference sequence).

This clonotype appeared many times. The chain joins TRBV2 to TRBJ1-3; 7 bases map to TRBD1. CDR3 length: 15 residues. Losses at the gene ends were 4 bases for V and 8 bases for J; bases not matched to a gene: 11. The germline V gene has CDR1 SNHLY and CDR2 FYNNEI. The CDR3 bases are TGTGCCAGCAGTGGACAGGGAGCGCGGCTGGACACCATATATTTT. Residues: CASSGQGARLDTIYF.

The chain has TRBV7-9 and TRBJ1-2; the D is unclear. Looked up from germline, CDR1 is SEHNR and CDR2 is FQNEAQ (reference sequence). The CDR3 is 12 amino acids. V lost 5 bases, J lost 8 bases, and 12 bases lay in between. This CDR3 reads CASSAGSWGYTF. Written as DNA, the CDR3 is TGTGCCAGCAGCGCGGGGAGCTGGGGCTACACCTTC.

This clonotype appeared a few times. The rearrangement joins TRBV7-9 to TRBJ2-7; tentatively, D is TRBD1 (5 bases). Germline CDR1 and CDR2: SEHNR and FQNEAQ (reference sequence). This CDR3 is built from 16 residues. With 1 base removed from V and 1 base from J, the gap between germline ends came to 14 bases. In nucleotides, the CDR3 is TGTGCCAGCAGCTTAGATTGGTGGGGCAGTTCCTACGAGCAGTACTTC. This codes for CASSLDWWGSSYEQYF. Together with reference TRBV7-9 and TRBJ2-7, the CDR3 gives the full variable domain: DTGVSQNPRHKITKRGQNVTFRCDPISEHNRLYWYRQTLGQGPEFLTYFQNEAQLEKSRLLSDRFSAERPKGSFSTLEIQRTEQGDSAMYLCASSLDWWGSSYEQYFGPGTRLTVT.

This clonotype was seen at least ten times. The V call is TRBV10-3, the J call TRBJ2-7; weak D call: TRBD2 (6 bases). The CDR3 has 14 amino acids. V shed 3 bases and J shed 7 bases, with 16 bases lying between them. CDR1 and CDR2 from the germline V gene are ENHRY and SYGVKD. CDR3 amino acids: CAISEGRGLREQYF. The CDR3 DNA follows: TGTGCCATCAGTGAAGGGCGGGGACTGAGAGAGCAGTACTTC.

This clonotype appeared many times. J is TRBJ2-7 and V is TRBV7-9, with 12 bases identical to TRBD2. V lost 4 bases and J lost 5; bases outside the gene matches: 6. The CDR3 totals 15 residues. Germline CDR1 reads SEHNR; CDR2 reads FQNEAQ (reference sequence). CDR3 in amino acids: CASSSRTSGNDEQYF. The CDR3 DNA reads TGTGCCAGCAGCTCGCGGACTAGCGGGAATGACGAGCAGTACTTC.

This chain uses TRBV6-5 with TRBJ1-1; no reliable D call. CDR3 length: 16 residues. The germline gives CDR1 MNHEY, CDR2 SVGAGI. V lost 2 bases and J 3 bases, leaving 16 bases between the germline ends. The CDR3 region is CASSYRAGRVDTEAFF. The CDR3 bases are TGTGCCAGCAGTTACCGCGCAGGCCGCGTGGACACTGAAGCTTTCTTT.

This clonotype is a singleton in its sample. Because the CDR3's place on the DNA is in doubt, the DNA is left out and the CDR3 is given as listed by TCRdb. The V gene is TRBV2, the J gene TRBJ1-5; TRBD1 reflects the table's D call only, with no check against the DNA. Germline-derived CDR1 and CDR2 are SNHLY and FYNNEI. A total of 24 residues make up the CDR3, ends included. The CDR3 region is CASSELTGGYYGYTFGSGNQPQHF.

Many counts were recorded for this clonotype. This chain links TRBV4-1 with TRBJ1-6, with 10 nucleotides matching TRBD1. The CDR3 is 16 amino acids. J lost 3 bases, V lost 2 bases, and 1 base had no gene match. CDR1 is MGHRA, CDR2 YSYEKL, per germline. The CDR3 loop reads CASSQRTGGYNSPLHF. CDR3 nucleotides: TGCGCCAGCAGCCAACGGACAGGGGGCTATAATTCACCCCTCCACTTT.